These 5 T cell receptor beta chains were all obtained from the same sample, sequenced in a study of T cell responses to AZD1222 COVID-19 vaccine (dated by TCRdb to the early 2020s). Library preparation employed the immunoSEQ multiplex PCR assay. TCRdb took over this immuneACCESS table, retaining in-frame rearrangements with V and J assigned. Such tables are incomplete; in checked studies, under half of the missing clones stem from an unresolved V gene, and the remainder is unexplained. The sample table lists 150,000 to 200,000 clones, around 90% of them with a count of one. Approximately 1.3% of the sample goes to the ten largest clones. The time point label for this specimen denotes: about 28 days (+/-7) after the second vaccine dose. The material was peripheral blood, obtained 28 days after the second AZD1222 dose. The receptors derive from an adult who received the AZD1222 COVID-19 vaccine.

V and J are TRBV5-1 and TRBJ2-1; TRBD2 matches 14 bases. Germline-derived CDR1 and CDR2 are SGHRS and YFSETQ. The CDR3 extends over 16 amino acids. J gave up 5 bases and V 4 bases, and 5 bases lay outside the gene matches. CDR3 nucleotide sequence: TGCGCCAGCAGCCCGGGACTAGCGGGGGCCAACAATGAGCAGTTCTTC. This sequence encodes CASSPGLAGANNEQFF.

The chain links TRBV30 to TRBJ2-5; unclear D gene. Germline-derived CDR1 and CDR2 are GTSNPN and SVGIG (reference sequence). The CDR3 covers 11 residues. Trimming took off 0 bases at V and 4 bases at J, with 3 bases between the two ends. CDR3 nucleotides: TGTGCCTGGAGTGTACGAGAGACCCAGTACTTC. It specifies CAWSVRETQYF.

The genes are TRBV4-2 and TRBJ1-5, with D possibly being TRBD1 (5 bases). This CDR3 has 16 residues. The V and J ends lost 0 bases and 7 bases respectively, with 16 bases between them. Germline V gene sequence: CDR1 LGHNA, CDR2 YNFKEQ. The CDR3 is CASSQDLGVYGQPQHF. The CDR3 coding sequence is TGTGCCAGCAGCCAAGATTTAGGGGTCTACGGACAGCCCCAGCATTTT.

This clone was seen only a few times. V and J are TRBV4-2 and TRBJ2-7, with 7 bases fitting TRBD2. Trimming at V came to 0 bases and at J to 3 bases, leaving 5 bases not matched to a gene. The CDR3 has 15 amino acids. CDR1 and CDR2 from the germline V gene are LGHNA and YNFKEQ. DNA for the CDR3: TGTGCCAGCAGCCAAGAAAACCTAGCGGTCTACGAGCAGTACTTC. This gives the protein CASSQENLAVYEQYF.

This CDR3 reads CASSLGADEKLFF. CDR3 DNA: TGTGCCAGCAGCTTAGGGGCGGATGAAAAACTGTTTTTT. The rearrangement links TRBV11-2 to TRBJ1-4; no clear D gene. In germline, CDR1 is SGHAT, CDR2 FQNNGV. V was pared by 1 base and J by 6 bases, with 6 bases between. The CDR3 totals 13 residues.